The clone carrying this T cell receptor beta chain was seen a handful of times. Antigen specificity is unknown. V was clipped by 2 bases and J by 5 bases, with 10 bases between them. The CDR3 length is 14 residues. Germline V lookup: CDR1 MNHEY, CDR2 SVGEGT. The data originate from a study of persistence of HIV-infected CD4 T cells. Across the study: CD4+ T cells responding to CMV or HIV-1 Gag were isolated.

Points from the study as a whole: Rare CMV-responding cells carrying HIV-1 proviruses were not analyzed separately for TCR.

Cells were stimulated with overlapping HIV-1 Gag 15-mer peptides. Sorted nonresponding memory CD4+ T cells were CD40L-negative, CD69-negative, CD45RO-high. A roughly 17-hour stimulation of CD8-depleted PBMCs used anti-CD28/CD49d costimulation, CD40-blocking antibody and enfuvirtide. The immunoSEQ assay was version 4, run in survey mode. The protocol was immunoSEQ multiplex PCR, while the TCRdb copy is restricted to in-frame clones and leaves out a portion. The sample lists approximately 65,000 clones; roughly 77% were seen once. Sequenced here: CD4+ T cells sorted from PBMCs after approximately 19-hour stimulation, sampled from a patient who received antiretroviral therapy. J is TRBJ1-5 and V is TRBV6-2 or TRBV6-3; possibly TRBD1 for D (5 bases). The TCR originated in an adult man with HIV who was CMV-seropositive. Here the CDR3 DNA reads TGTGCCAGCAGTTACCGGGCAGGGTATCAGCCCCAGCATTTT. Translation: CASSYRAGYQPQHF.